A selection of T cell receptor beta chains follows, all from one sample in a study of T cell repertoires in cytomegalovirus infection. TCRdb analysed the reads with MiXCR anew, one entry per CDR3 protein. The sample has around 450,000 distinct CDR3 sequences, approximately 33% seen once. The specimen was PBMCs. The receptors shown here come from a human donor in good health (CMV status not recorded). Some clones in this sample may be carry-over from other donors' samples. CDR3s include the opening cysteine and the closing phenylalanine or tryptophan. D genes are given only for firm matches. Rows give clone size only sometimes, using once, few, many, or a class for an expanded clone.

>TRBV20-1|-|TRBJ2-7|-
CSAAFGQDYYEQYF
TGCAGTGCTGCCTTTGGACAGGACTATTACGAGCAGTACTTC
>TRBV11-2|TRBD2|TRBJ2-1|many
CASSLANVGILAGEQFF
TGTGCCAGCAGCTTAGCCAACGTTGGGATACTAGCGGGGGAGCAGTTCTTC
>TRBV7-8|TRBD1|TRBJ2-7|many
CASSLRQGPSYEQYF
TGTGCCAGCAGCTTGAGACAGGGACCATCCTACGAGCAGTACTTC
>TRBV6-2/TRBV6-3|TRBD1|TRBJ2-7|-
CASSYLQTGSTYEQYF
TGTGCCAGCAGTTACCTCCAGACAGGGAGTACTTACGAGCAGTACTTC
>TRBV28|-|TRBJ2-5|few
CASTLQETQYF
TGTGCCAGCACCCTCCAAGAGACCCAGTACTTC
>TRBV23-1|-|TRBJ1-5|few
CASSHPWRAEGQPQHF
TGCGCCAGCAGTCATCCCTGGAGGGCTGAGGGTCAGCCCCAGCATTTT
>TRBV15|TRBD1|TRBJ1-2|-
CATSRAPGQGVNYGYTF
TGTGCCACCAGCAGAGCGCCGGGACAGGGAGTTAACTATGGCTACACCTTC
>TRBV5-1|-|TRBJ2-7|few
CASSSPIDRNIIYEQYF
TGCGCCAGCAGCTCCCCTATCGACAGGAATATTATCTACGAGCAGTACTTC
>TRBV10-3|TRBD2|TRBJ2-7|-
CAISESRLARNYEQYF
TGTGCCATCAGTGAGTCAAGACTAGCTAGAAACTACGAGCAGTACTTC
>TRBV7-2|TRBD1|TRBJ1-5|many
CASSPRGTGDNQPQHF
TGTGCCAGCAGCCCCCGCGGGACAGGGGACAATCAGCCCCAGCATTTT
>TRBV7-2|-|TRBJ2-1|many
CASSLAPYNEQFF
TGTGCCAGCAGCTTAGCCCCATACAATGAGCAGTTCTTC
>TRBV7-8|TRBD1|TRBJ2-7|many
CASSAAGTGASYEQYF
TGTGCCAGCAGCGCTGCCGGGACAGGGGCATCCTACGAGCAGTACTTC
>TRBV28|TRBD1|TRBJ2-1|many
CAKPSCPGQGDNEQFF
TGTGCCAAACCCTCATGCCCGGGACAGGGAGACAATGAGCAGTTCTTC
>TRBV5-4|TRBD1|TRBJ2-1|-
CASSASGQYNEQFF
TGTGCCAGCAGCGCGTCGGGACAGTACAATGAGCAGTTCTTC
>TRBV18|-|TRBJ2-2|-
CASSPNVNTGELFF
TGTGCCAGCTCACCCAACGTGAACACCGGGGAGCTGTTTTTT
>TRBV10-2|-|TRBJ1-1|few
CASSPSGLKNTEAFF
TGCGCCAGCAGCCCCTCGGGACTCAAGAACACTGAAGCTTTCTTT
>TRBV6-4|-|TRBJ2-1|-
CASRERESREQFF
TGTGCCAGCAGGGAAAGGGAGTCGCGTGAGCAGTTCTTC
>TRBV12-3/TRBV12-4|-|TRBJ1-1|-
CVSSLGGGTDEAFF
TGTGTCAGCAGTTTAGGGGGGGGGACTGATGAAGCTTTCTTT
>TRBV12-3/TRBV12-4|TRBD1|TRBJ1-5|-
CASSFTGTGAVLNQPQHF
TGTGCCAGCAGTTTCACCGGGACAGGCGCGGTCCTAAATCAGCCCCAGCATTTT
>TRBV7-8|-|TRBJ1-2|few
CASSPVQADSYGYTF
TGTGCCAGCAGCCCCGTTCAGGCGGACAGTTATGGCTACACCTTC
>TRBV6-2/TRBV6-3|-|TRBJ1-1|few
CASSDWGRTEAFF
TGTGCCAGCAGTGATTGGGGGAGGACTGAAGCTTTCTTT
>TRBV6-2/TRBV6-3|TRBD1|TRBJ1-5|few
CASSYQDRPPGQPQHF
TGTGCCAGCAGTTACCAGGACAGGCCTCCCGGTCAGCCCCAGCATTTT
>TRBV7-8|-|TRBJ2-5|-
CARSFGHLSAPATGWTQYF
TGTGCCCGCAGCTTCGGCCATTTAAGCGCTCCAGCAACAGGGTGGACCCAGTACTTC
>TRBV12-3/TRBV12-4|-|TRBJ1-3|many
CASSFGGPGNTIYF
TGTGCCAGCAGTTTCGGGGGCCCTGGAAACACCATATATTTT
>TRBV27|-|TRBJ1-5|-
CASSPDWTGNQPQHF
TGTGCCAGCAGCCCCGACTGGACGGGCAATCAGCCCCAGCATTTT
>TRBV5-4|-|TRBJ2-5|few
CASSLQGPEETQYF
TGTGCCAGCAGCTTGCAGGGGCCCGAAGAGACCCAGTACTTC
>TRBV12-3/TRBV12-4|TRBD1|TRBJ1-1|few
CASRPGTGGVTEAFF
TGTGCCAGCAGACCGGGGACAGGGGGCGTCACTGAAGCTTTCTTT
>TRBV2|TRBD1|TRBJ1-2|-
CASRTSGQGGYGYTF
TGTGCCAGCAGGACTTCCGGACAGGGTGGCTATGGCTACACCTTC
>TRBV10-2|-|TRBJ2-1|-
CASSESKNAEQFF
TGCGCCAGCAGTGAGTCTAAAAATGCTGAGCAGTTCTTC
>TRBV7-2|-|TRBJ1-5|many
CASSLLGQPNQPQHF
TGTGCCAGCAGCTTATTAGGGCAGCCTAATCAGCCCCAGCATTTT
>TRBV19|TRBD1|TRBJ1-5|few
CASSPPWNRGAQPQHF
TGTGCCAGTAGTCCGCCCTGGAACAGGGGGGCTCAGCCCCAGCATTTT
>TRBV28|TRBD1|TRBJ1-5|few
CATQGEYSNQPQHF
TGTGCCACTCAGGGGGAATATAGCAATCAGCCCCAGCATTTT
>TRBV19|-|TRBJ1-1|-
CASRGREFLNTEAFF
TGTGCCAGTAGGGGCCGGGAGTTCTTGAACACTGAAGCTTTCTTT
>TRBV2|-|TRBJ1-4|-
CASRADTATNEKLFF
TGTGCCAGCAGGGCCGACACAGCAACTAATGAAAAACTGTTTTTT
>TRBV7-9|TRBD1|TRBJ1-4|few
CASSSQGGNEKLFF
TGTGCCAGCAGTTCCCAGGGGGGGAATGAAAAACTGTTTTTT
>TRBV29-1|TRBD1|TRBJ2-7|few
CSARDRGTYEQYF
TGCAGCGCTCGGGACAGGGGAACCTACGAGCAGTACTTC
>TRBV11-2|-|TRBJ1-2|-
CASSLDRIPTASNYGYTF
TGTGCCAGCAGCTTAGATCGTATCCCGACAGCTTCTAACTATGGCTACACCTTC
>TRBV4-3|-|TRBJ2-4|few
CASSQDLSGATYRYF
TGCGCCAGCAGCCAAGATCTTTCGGGTGCGACATATAGGTACTTC
>TRBV27|TRBD1|TRBJ1-1|many
CASSLSAGGKGLEAFF
TGTGCCAGCAGTTTATCCGCAGGGGGCAAGGGACTTGAAGCTTTCTTT
>TRBV10-2|TRBD1|TRBJ1-1|many
CASRDPGQGAMNTEAFF
TGCGCCAGCAGGGACCCCGGACAGGGAGCCATGAACACTGAAGCTTTCTTT
>TRBV3-1|-|TRBJ2-2|few
CASSRGGGSPGELFF
TGTGCCAGCAGCCGGGGAGGGGGGTCCCCCGGGGAGCTGTTTTTT
>TRBV10-2|-|TRBJ1-3|-
CASSVSATSGNTIYF
TGCGCCAGCAGTGTTTCGGCCACCTCTGGAAACACCATATATTTT
>TRBV5-4|TRBD2|TRBJ2-5|-
CASSERLAGGDETQYF
TGTGCCAGCAGCGAGAGACTAGCGGGGGGTGATGAGACCCAGTACTTC
>TRBV5-6|-|TRBJ1-1|-
CASSLEGGSAVAFF
TGTGCCAGCAGCTTGGAGGGAGGCTCCGCGGTGGCTTTCTTT
>TRBV6-1|TRBD1|TRBJ1-1|many
CASSDLGQANTEAFF
TGTGCCAGCAGTGATCTGGGACAGGCGAACACTGAAGCTTTCTTT
>TRBV7-9|-|TRBJ2-1|few
CASSLALHNEQFF
TGTGCCAGCAGCTTAGCACTCCACAATGAGCAGTTCTTC
>TRBV20-1|-|TRBJ1-1|-
CSARHAPTEAFF
TGCAGTGCTCGACACGCACCAACTGAAGCTTTCTTT